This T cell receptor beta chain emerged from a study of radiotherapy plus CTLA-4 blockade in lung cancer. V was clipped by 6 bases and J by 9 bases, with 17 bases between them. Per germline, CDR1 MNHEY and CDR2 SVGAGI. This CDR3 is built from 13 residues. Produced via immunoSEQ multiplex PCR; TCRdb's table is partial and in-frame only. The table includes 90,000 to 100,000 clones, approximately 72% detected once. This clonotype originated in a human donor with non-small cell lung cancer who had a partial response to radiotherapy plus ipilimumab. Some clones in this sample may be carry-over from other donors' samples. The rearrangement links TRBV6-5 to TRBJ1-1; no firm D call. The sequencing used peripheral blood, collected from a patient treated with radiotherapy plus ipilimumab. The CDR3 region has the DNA TGTGCCAGCAGATCCCGCCTAAGAGGGAAAGCTTTCTTT. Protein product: CASRSRLRGKAFF.